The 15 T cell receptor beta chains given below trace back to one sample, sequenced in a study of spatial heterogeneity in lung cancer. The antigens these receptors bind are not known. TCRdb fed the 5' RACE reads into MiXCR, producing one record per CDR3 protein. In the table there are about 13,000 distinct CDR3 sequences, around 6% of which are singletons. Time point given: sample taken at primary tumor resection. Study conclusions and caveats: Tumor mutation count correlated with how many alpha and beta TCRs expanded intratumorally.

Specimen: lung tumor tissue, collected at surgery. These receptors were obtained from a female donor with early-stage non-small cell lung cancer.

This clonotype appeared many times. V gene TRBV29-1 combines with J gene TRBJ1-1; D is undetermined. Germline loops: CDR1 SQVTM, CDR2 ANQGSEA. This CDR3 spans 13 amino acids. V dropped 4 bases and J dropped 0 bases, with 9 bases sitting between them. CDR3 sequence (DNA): TGCAGCGTTGCATGGGTCATGAACACTGAAGCTTTCTTT. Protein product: CSVAWVMNTEAFF.

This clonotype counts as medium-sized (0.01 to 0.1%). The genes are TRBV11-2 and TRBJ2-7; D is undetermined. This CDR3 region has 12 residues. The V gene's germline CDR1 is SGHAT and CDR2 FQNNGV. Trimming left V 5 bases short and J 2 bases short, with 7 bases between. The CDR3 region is CASSPRPYEQYF. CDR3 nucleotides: TGTGCCAGCAGCCCTCGTCCCTACGAGCAGTACTTC.

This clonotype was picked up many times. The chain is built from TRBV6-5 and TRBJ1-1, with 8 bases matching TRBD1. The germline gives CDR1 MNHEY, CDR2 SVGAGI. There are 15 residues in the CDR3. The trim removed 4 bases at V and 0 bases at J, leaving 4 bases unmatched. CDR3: CASSWGQDVNTEAFF. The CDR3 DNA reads TGTGCCAGCAGTTGGGGACAGGACGTGAACACTGAAGCTTTCTTT.

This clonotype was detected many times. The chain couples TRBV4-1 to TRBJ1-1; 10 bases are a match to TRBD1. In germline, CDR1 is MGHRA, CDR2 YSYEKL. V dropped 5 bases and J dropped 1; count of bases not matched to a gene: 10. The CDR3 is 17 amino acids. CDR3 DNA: TGCGCCAGCAGCACCGTCCCGGGACAGGGGCGGAACACTGAAGCTTTCTTT. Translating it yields CASSTVPGQGRNTEAFF.

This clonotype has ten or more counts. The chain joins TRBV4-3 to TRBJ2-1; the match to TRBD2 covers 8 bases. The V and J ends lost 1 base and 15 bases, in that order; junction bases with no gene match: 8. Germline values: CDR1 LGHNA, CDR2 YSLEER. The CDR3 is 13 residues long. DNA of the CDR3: TGCGCCAGCAGCCAAGTCAACGGGGGGGGTACGTTCTTC. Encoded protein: CASSQVNGGGTFF.

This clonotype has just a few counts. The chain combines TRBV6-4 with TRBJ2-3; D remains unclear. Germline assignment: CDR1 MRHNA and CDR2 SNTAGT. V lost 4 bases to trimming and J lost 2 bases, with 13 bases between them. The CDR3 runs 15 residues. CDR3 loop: CASSVTAASTDTQYF. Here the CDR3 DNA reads TGTGCCAGCAGTGTTACGGCAGCCTCCACAGATACGCAGTATTTT.

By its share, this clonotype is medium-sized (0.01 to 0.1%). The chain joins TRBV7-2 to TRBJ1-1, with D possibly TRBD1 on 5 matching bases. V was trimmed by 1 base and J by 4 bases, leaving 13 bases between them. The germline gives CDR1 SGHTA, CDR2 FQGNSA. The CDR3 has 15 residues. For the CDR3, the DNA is TGTGCCAGCAGCTTAGGCACGTCAGGGACCACTGAAGCTTTCTTT. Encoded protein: CASSLGTSGTTEAFF. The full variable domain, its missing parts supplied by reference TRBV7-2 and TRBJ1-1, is GAGVSQSPSNKVTEKGKDVELRCDPISGHTALYWYRQSLGQGLEFLIYFQGNSAPDKSGLPSDRFSAERTGGSVSTLTIQRTQQEDSAVYLCASSLGTSGTTEAFFGQGTRLTVV.

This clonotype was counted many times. The CDR3 loop reads CASSSSFSRDTQYF. The CDR3 DNA is TGTGCCAGCAGCTCTTCCTTCTCCCGTGATACGCAGTATTTT. The chain uses TRBV11-2 and TRBJ2-3; D is undetermined. Germline-derived CDR1 and CDR2 are SGHAT and FQNNGV. V lost 4 bases to trimming and J lost 6 bases, with 14 bases between them. The CDR3 contains 14 residues.

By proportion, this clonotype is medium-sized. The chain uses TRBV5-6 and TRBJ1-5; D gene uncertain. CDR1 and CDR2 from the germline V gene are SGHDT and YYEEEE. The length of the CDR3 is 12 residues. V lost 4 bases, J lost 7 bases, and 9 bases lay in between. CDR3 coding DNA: TGTGCCAGCAGCCACTCTGGACAGCCCCAGCATTTT. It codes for CASSHSGQPQHF.

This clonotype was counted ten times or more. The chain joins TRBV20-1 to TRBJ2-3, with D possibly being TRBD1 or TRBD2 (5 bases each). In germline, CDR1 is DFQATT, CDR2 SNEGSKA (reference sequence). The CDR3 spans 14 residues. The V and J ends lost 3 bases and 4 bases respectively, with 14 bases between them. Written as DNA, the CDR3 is TGCAGTGCTAGGGATCGGGGCAGCCCAGATACGCAGTATTTT. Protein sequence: CSARDRGSPDTQYF.

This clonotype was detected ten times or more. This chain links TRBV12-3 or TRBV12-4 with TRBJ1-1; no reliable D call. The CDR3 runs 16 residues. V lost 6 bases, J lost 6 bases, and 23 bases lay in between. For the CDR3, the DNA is TGTGCCAGCAGCCCTTTCTCGGGGTTCAGTGGCCCTGAAGCTTTCTTT. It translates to CASSPFSGFSGPEAFF.

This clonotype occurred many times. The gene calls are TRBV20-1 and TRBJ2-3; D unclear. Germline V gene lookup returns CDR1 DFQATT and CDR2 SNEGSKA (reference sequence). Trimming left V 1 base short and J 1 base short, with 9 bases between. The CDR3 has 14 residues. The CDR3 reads CSARAYLRTDTQYF. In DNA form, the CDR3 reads TGCAGTGCTAGAGCGTATCTACGCACAGATACGCAGTATTTT.

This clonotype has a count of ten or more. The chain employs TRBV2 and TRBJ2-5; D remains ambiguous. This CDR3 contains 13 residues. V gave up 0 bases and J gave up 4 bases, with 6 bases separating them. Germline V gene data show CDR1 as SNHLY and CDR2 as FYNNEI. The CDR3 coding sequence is TGTGCCAGCAGTGAAGCCAGGCCAGAGACCCAGTACTTC. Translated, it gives CASSEARPETQYF. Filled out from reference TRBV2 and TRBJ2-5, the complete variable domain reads EPEVTQTPSHQVTQMGQEVILRCVPISNHLYFYWYRQILGQKVEFLVSFYNNEISEKSEIFDDQFSVERPDGSNFTLKIRSTKLEDSAMYFCASSEARPETQYFGPGTRLLVL.

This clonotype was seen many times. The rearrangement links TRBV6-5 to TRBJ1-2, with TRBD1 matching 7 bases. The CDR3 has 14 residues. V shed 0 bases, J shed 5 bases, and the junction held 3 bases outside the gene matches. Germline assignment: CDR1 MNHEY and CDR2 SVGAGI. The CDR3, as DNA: TGTGCCAGCAGTTACTCGGGACAGTCATATGGCTACACCTTC. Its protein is CASSYSGQSYGYTF.

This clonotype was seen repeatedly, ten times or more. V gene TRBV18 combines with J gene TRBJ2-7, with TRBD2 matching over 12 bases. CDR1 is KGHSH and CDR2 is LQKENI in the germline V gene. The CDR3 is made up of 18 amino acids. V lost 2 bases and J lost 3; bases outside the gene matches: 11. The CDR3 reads CASSPFYLAGGPGYEQYF. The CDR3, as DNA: TGTGCCAGCTCACCATTCTATCTAGCGGGGGGGCCGGGCTACGAGCAGTACTTC.